This entry is about one T cell receptor beta chain. This record comes from a study of blood T cell repertoires in COVID-19. Data came from immunoSEQ multiplex PCR; TCRdb stores just in-frame clones and leaves some out. The sample shows about 33,000 clones, 75% to 90% of them seen only once. Sequences were obtained from peripheral blood. The receptor comes from a woman older than 75 with active or convalescent COVID-19.

CDR3: CASSVDRGDGKQYF. CDR3 DNA: TGTGCCAGCAGCGTAGACAGGGGGGACGGTAAGCAGTACTTC. The chain carries TRBV9 and TRBJ2-7; 8 nucleotides agree with TRBD1. Germline-derived CDR1 and CDR2 are SGDLS and YYNGEE. The V and J ends lost 0 bases and 8 bases, in that order; junction bases with no gene match: 7. The CDR3 extends over 14 amino acids.